This T cell receptor (beta chain) was sequenced for a study of T cell responses to AZD1222 COVID-19 vaccine. The CDR3 runs to 11 residues. The germline V and J ends were trimmed by 5 bases and 4 bases, with 3 bases remaining between them. Germline V gene lookup returns CDR1 MNHEY and CDR2 SVGEGT. Only in-frame clones appear in the TCRdb table, and some are missing; sequencing was by immunoSEQ multiplex PCR. This sample has roughly 70,000 clones, with approximately 85% found just once. With regard to this clone: Its antigen is currently unknown.

Notes on the study in general: With two AZD1222 doses given, Spike-specific TCR breadth and depth both rose. Spike-wide coverage was observed for vaccine-associated CD4 TCRs, with dominant responses at 160-218 and 743-854. Seropositive AZD1222 recipients at baseline numbered only 6 or 7.

Here the sequenced sample was peripheral blood, taken on day 0 of MenACWY control vaccination. The sequence derives from an adult in good health. The chain carries TRBV6-2 or TRBV6-3 and TRBJ2-1; no clear D gene. CDR3 bases: TGTGCCAGCAGTCCATACAATGAGCAGTTCTTC. It specifies CASSPYNEQFF.